A selection of T cell receptor beta chains follows, all from one sample in a study of cytomegalovirus exposure and HLA in healthy donors. Using immunoSEQ multiplex PCR, the repertoire was profiled, and TCRdb retains in-frame clones only, with some absent. This sample carries 75,000 to 90,000 clones, with about 1.5% going to the ten biggest clones. Sequencing was performed on PBMCs. The receptors come from a woman aged 55-75 years in good health and CMV-seronegative. CDR3s include the opening cysteine and the closing phenylalanine or tryptophan. A D gene is named only where the DNA matches it firmly.

d_call	v_call	j_call	cdr3_aa	cdr3_nt
TRBD1	TRBV6-1	TRBJ2-3	CASRSGTGVTDTQYF	TGTGCCAGCAGATCCGGGACAGGGGTCACAGATACGCAGTATTTT
TRBD1	TRBV7-8	TRBJ1-2	CASSLEWDRGMGGYTF	TGTGCCAGCAGCTTAGAGTGGGACAGGGGAATGGGTGGCTACACCTTC
NA	TRBV4-2	TRBJ2-3	CASSQDHLTGSGTDTQYF	TGTGCCAGCAGCCAAGATCATCTCACAGGTTCCGGCACAGATACGCAGTATTTT
NA	TRBV30	TRBJ1-6	CAWGRGQTNSPLHF	TGTGCCTGGGGAAGGGGCCAGACTAATTCACCCCTCCACTTT
NA	TRBV19	TRBJ2-5	CASSRGGSGETQYF	TGTGCCAGTAGCCGTGGGGGCTCAGGGGAGACCCAGTACTTC
NA	TRBV28	TRBJ1-1	CASSFASSRPATEAFF	TGTGCCAGCAGTTTTGCCTCCAGCAGGCCGGCCACTGAAGCTTTCTTT
TRBD2	TRBV19	TRBJ2-4	CASSPRLAGENIQYF	TGTGCCAGTAGTCCCAGACTAGCGGGGGAAAACATTCAGTACTTC
TRBD1	TRBV7-6	TRBJ2-1	CASSLGQGFYNEQFF	TGTGCCAGCAGCCTCGGACAGGGATTCTACAATGAGCAGTTCTTC
TRBD1	TRBV5-4	TRBJ2-3	CASSWTGFGADTQYF	TGTGCCAGCAGCTGGACAGGGTTCGGCGCAGATACGCAGTATTTT
NA	TRBV27	TRBJ2-7	CASSFSPTSSYEQYF	TGTGCCAGCAGTTTCTCACCCACGAGCTCCTACGAGCAGTACTTC
TRBD2	TRBV4-1	TRBJ2-5	CASSPFGAGSGTQETQYF	TGCGCCAGCAGCCCATTCGGGGCAGGTAGCGGGACTCAAGAGACCCAGTACTTC
NA	TRBV28	TRBJ1-5	CASREANQPQHF	TGTGCCAGCAGGGAGGCCAATCAGCCCCAGCATTTT
NA	TRBV9	TRBJ2-3	CASSVGGHTDTQYF	TGTGCCAGCAGCGTAGGGGGCCACACAGATACGCAGTATTTT
TRBD1	TRBV28	TRBJ1-5	CASSMGQGCQPQHF	TGTGCCAGTTCGATGGGACAGGGGTGTCAGCCCCAGCATTTT
TRBD2	TRBV7-8	TRBJ2-7	CASSSWGLAGYEQYF	TGTGCCAGCAGCTCCTGGGGACTAGCGGGGTACGAGCAGTACTTC
NA	TRBV7-9	TRBJ1-2	CASSLTGYGYTF	TGTGCCAGCAGCTTAACAGGCTATGGCTACACCTTC
NA	TRBV28	TRBJ2-7	CASSGTYLYEQYF	TGTGCCAGCAGTGGGACTTATTTATACGAGCAGTACTTC
NA	TRBV7-9	TRBJ2-7	CASSLFGVSYEQYF	TGTGCCAGCAGCTTATTCGGGGTTTCCTACGAGCAGTACTTC
TRBD2	TRBV27	TRBJ2-2	CASSFLGLAGGELFF	TGTGCCAGCAGTTTCCTCGGACTAGCCGGCGGGGAGCTGTTTTTT
TRBD1	TRBV30	TRBJ2-5	CAWSRSDREMATQYF	TGTGCCTGGAGCCGCTCGGACAGGGAAATGGCCACCCAGTACTTC
TRBD1	TRBV7-9	TRBJ1-5	CASSLGSGQGIEPQHF	TGTGCCAGCAGCTTAGGGTCGGGACAGGGGATTGAGCCCCAGCATTTT
TRBD1	TRBV16	TRBJ2-6	CASSHTSVRQGAANVLTF	TGTGCCAGCAGCCACACGTCCGTGAGACAGGGGGCGGCCAACGTCCTGACTTTC
TRBD2	TRBV2	TRBJ2-4	CASSDWGGFKNIQYF	TGTGCCAGCAGTGATTGGGGGGGATTCAAAAACATTCAGTACTTC
NA	TRBV4-2	TRBJ2-2	CASSPSGFNTGELFF	TGTGCCAGCAGCCCGAGCGGTTTTAACACCGGGGAGCTGTTTTTT
NA	TRBV2	TRBJ2-7	CASGAGVVNEQYF	TGTGCCAGCGGTGCAGGGGTGGTCAACGAGCAGTACTTC
NA	TRBV9	TRBJ2-2	CASQTSGNTGELFF	TGTGCCAGCCAAACAAGCGGGAACACCGGGGAGCTGTTTTTT
NA	TRBV27	TRBJ1-1	CASSLGTNTEAFF	TGTGCCAGCAGTTTAGGGACAAACACTGAAGCTTTCTTT
TRBD2	TRBV7-9	TRBJ2-7	CASSLELAGYEQYF	TGTGCCAGCAGCTTAGAACTAGCGGGCTACGAGCAGTACTTC
TRBD1	TRBV7-9	TRBJ2-2	CASPDREGDTGELFF	TGTGCCAGCCCGGACAGGGAAGGGGACACCGGGGAGCTGTTTTTT
TRBD2	TRBV5-4	TRBJ2-3	CASSLGAGGGTDTQYF	TGTGCCAGCAGCTTGGGAGCGGGGGGAGGCACAGATACGCAGTATTTT
NA	TRBV5-1	TRBJ2-3	CASSLGSVGTDTQYF	TGCGCCAGCAGCTTGGGATCGGTAGGCACAGATACGCAGTATTTT
TRBD1	TRBV27	TRBJ2-7	CASSPGQVSHEQYF	TGTGCCAGCAGCCCGGGACAGGTCTCCCACGAGCAGTACTTC
NA	TRBV4-2	TRBJ1-5	CASSQDAGHSNQPQHF	TGTGCCAGCAGCCAAGACGCAGGGCATAGCAATCAGCCCCAGCATTTT
TRBD2	TRBV13	TRBJ2-7	CASSPSGSYEQYF	TGTGCCAGCAGTCCTAGCGGTTCCTACGAGCAGTACTTC
TRBD2	TRBV29-1	TRBJ2-5	CSVEGSGRAQYF	TGCAGCGTTGAGGGTAGCGGGAGGGCCCAGTACTTC
TRBD1	TRBV2	TRBJ2-7	CASSERDSPSYEQYF	TGTGCCAGCAGTGAAAGGGACAGTCCTTCCTACGAGCAGTACTTC
TRBD1	TRBV18	TRBJ2-7	CASSPTGGAAYEQYF	TGTGCCAGCTCACCGACAGGGGGCGCCGCCTACGAGCAGTACTTC
TRBD2	TRBV5-4	TRBJ2-7	CASSSAGPIHEQYF	TGTGCCAGCAGCTCAGCGGGGCCCATCCACGAGCAGTACTTC
TRBD1	TRBV5-6	TRBJ1-2	CASSPGQGGYGYTF	TGTGCCAGCAGCCCGGGACAGGGGGGCTATGGCTACACCTTC
NA	TRBV28	TRBJ2-1	CASSVISRKQFF	TGTGCCAGCAGTGTCATTAGCCGAAAGCAGTTCTTC
NA	TRBV2	TRBJ1-5	CASRDSPTQPQHF	TGTGCCAGCAGGGACAGTCCAACTCAGCCCCAGCATTTT
TRBD1	TRBV7-9	TRBJ2-7	CASSLGTGGIEQYF	TGTGCCAGCAGCTTGGGGACAGGGGGCATCGAGCAGTACTTC
NA	TRBV6-1	TRBJ2-4	CASSDGQLLAKNIQYF	TGTGCCAGCAGTGATGGGCAGTTACTAGCCAAAAACATTCAGTACTTC
TRBD1	TRBV5-6	TRBJ2-4	CASSPPGTGSKNIQYF	TGTGCCAGCAGCCCCCCCGGGACAGGGTCCAAAAACATTCAGTACTTC
NA	TRBV7-2	TRBJ2-2	CASSYTGIAGELFF	TGTGCCAGCAGCTACACGGGGATTGCCGGGGAGCTGTTTTTT
TRBD1	TRBV19	TRBJ1-4	CASSKLDAGGEKLFF	TGTGCCAGTAGTAAACTTGACGCAGGGGGGGAAAAACTGTTTTTT
TRBD2	TRBV19	TRBJ2-7	CASSIMTSGIYEQYF	TGTGCCAGTAGTATTATGACCAGCGGGATCTACGAGCAGTACTTC
TRBD2	TRBV19	TRBJ2-1	CASSMRGEPIVGNEQFF	TGTGCCAGTAGTATGCGGGGGGAGCCAATCGTGGGCAATGAGCAGTTCTTC
NA	TRBV7-9	TRBJ1-2	CASSLMGYGYTF	TGTGCCAGCAGCTTAATGGGCTACGGCTACACCTTC
NA	TRBV7-9	TRBJ2-3	CASSLRGYTQYF	TGTGCCAGCAGCTTAAGAGGATATACGCAGTATTTT
NA	TRBV11-1	TRBJ1-2	CASSPMAGANYGYTF	TGTGCCAGCAGCCCAATGGCGGGGGCGAACTATGGCTACACCTTC
TRBD1	TRBV5-8	TRBJ2-4	CASSLGQESGNIQYF	TGTGCCAGCAGTCTCGGACAGGAGAGCGGTAACATTCAGTACTTC
NA	TRBV4-1	TRBJ2-7	CASSQVVPPYEQYF	TGCGCCAGCAGCCAAGTAGTTCCCCCCTACGAGCAGTACTTC
NA	TRBV11-2	TRBJ2-1	CASTQGSYNEQFF	TGTGCCAGCACTCAGGGTTCCTACAATGAGCAGTTCTTC
TRBD2	TRBV6-5	TRBJ2-7	CASSSGTSGDSYEQYF	TGTGCCAGCAGTTCAGGGACTAGCGGAGACTCCTACGAGCAGTACTTC
NA	TRBV10-3	TRBJ1-1	CAISESPLGTEAFF	TGTGCCATCAGTGAGTCCCCGCTCGGCACTGAAGCTTTCTTT